The 18 T cell receptor beta chains presented below share a single source sample, sequenced in a study of CD8 T cells in ankylosing spondylitis. TCRdb reprocessed the 5' RACE reads with MiXCR, giving one entry per CDR3 protein. The sample consists of around 340,000 distinct CDR3 sequences, about 20% of them appearing once. Input material: blood, either unsorted or a sorted T cell fraction (not recorded which). The receptors derive from a male donor with ankylosing spondylitis or in good health (not recorded which).

The rearrangement joins TRBV19 to TRBJ2-3; TRBD1 or TRBD2 may be the D gene (6 bases each). The CDR3 runs 14 residues. Deletions cut 3 bases from V and 6 bases from J, with 13 bases between. Germline CDR1 and CDR2: LNHDA and SQIVND (reference sequence). The CDR3 spells CASSMYMGGDTQYF. The DNA for the CDR3 is TGTGCCAGTAGTATGTACATGGGGGGCGATACGCAGTATTTT.

V gene TRBV4-1 combines with J gene TRBJ2-7, with a weak D call TRBD2 (5 bases). V was clipped by 8 bases and J by 4 bases, with 12 bases between them. CDR3 length: 12 residues. CDR1 MGHRA and CDR2 YSYEKL come from the germline V gene. CDR3 in amino acids: CASGGRQYEQYF. The CDR3 region has the DNA TGCGCCAGCGGAGGAAGGCAGTACGAGCAGTACTTC.

The chain joins TRBV9 to TRBJ2-1; no clear D. Trimming cost V 2 bases and J 2 bases, with 8 bases left between them. This CDR3 has 14 residues. Germline V gene lookup returns CDR1 SGDLS and CDR2 YYNGEE. CDR3 nucleotide sequence: TGTGCCAGCAGCGTGGAACACCCCTACAATGAGCAGTTCTTC. Translating gives CASSVEHPYNEQFF.

Concerning this clonotype itself: The junction departs from the called germline gene at one end, perhaps through a read error. The J gene is TRBJ2-1, the V gene TRBV20-1; 9 bases map to TRBD2. This CDR3 is 17 amino acids long. Germline loops: CDR1 DFQATT, CDR2 SNEGSKA (reference sequence). The CDR3 sequence: CCADATYLGLAYHEQFF. DNA of the CDR3: TGCTGTGCTGACGCCACCTACCTGGGACTAGCTTACCATGAGCAGTTCTTC.

Only a few counts were recorded for this clonotype. This chain connects TRBV10-3 to TRBJ1-1, with D perhaps matching TRBD1 (5 bases). Trimming pared 7 bases from V and 8 bases from J, leaving 17 bases between. The V gene's germline CDR1 is ENHRY and CDR2 SYGVKD. The length of the CDR3 is 13 residues. CDR3 residues: CAITPSREVEAFF. The CDR3 nucleotides are TGTGCCATCACCCCAAGCAGGGAGGTAGAAGCTTTCTTT.

This clonotype was found many times. The gene calls are TRBV12-3 or TRBV12-4 and TRBJ2-7, with TRBD2 identical over 7 bases. The CDR3 covers 13 residues. V trimming: 6 bases; J trimming: 2 bases; junction bases outside the gene matches: 4. The CDR3 spells CASSWGGTYEQYF. CDR3 nucleotide sequence: TGTGCCAGCAGCTGGGGGGGAACCTACGAGCAGTACTTC.

The V and J genes are TRBV20-1 and TRBJ2-1, with D hard to call. The germline CDR1 and CDR2 sequences are DFQATT and SNEGSKA (reference sequence). V lost 4 bases to trimming and J lost 6 bases, with 19 bases between them. The CDR3 consists of 15 residues. CDR3 bases: TGCAGTGCTAACTTGGTACATCCGTGGGGCAATGAGCAGTTCTTC. Amino acids: CSANLVHPWGNEQFF.

This chain joins TRBV5-1 and TRBJ2-3, with D possibly being TRBD1 (5 bases). Trimming pared 0 bases from V and 1 base from J, leaving 9 bases between. The length of the CDR3 is 15 residues. Germline assignment: CDR1 SGHRS and CDR2 YFSETQ. The CDR3, as DNA: TGCGCCAGCAGCTTGGTGGGCAGGGGCACAGATACGCAGTATTTT. This codes for CASSLVGRGTDTQYF.

There are a few counts of this clonotype. V is TRBV12-3 or TRBV12-4 and J is TRBJ2-1, with 10 bases aligning to TRBD1. Trimming cost V 6 bases and J 7 bases; bases outside gene matches: 3. The CDR3 sequence is 13 residues long. The CDR3 spells CASRTGGLNEQFF. In DNA, the CDR3 is TGTGCCAGCAGGACAGGGGGCTTGAATGAGCAGTTCTTC.

This clonotype was picked up a small number of times. V usage is TRBV5-6 and J usage is TRBJ2-1; 15 bases agree with TRBD2. In germline, CDR1 is SGHDT, CDR2 YYEEEE. With V trimmed by 3 bases and J by 8 bases, 6 bases remained unmatched. The CDR3 is 16 residues long. The CDR3 protein is CASSYGTSGGMDEQFF. The DNA of the CDR3 is TGTGCCAGCAGCTACGGGACTAGCGGGGGGATGGATGAGCAGTTCTTC.

J is TRBJ2-1 and V is TRBV3-1, with TRBD2 identical over 7 bases. Unmatched junction bases numbered 9, after V lost 4 bases and J lost 9 bases. The CDR3 sequence is 14 residues long. Germline CDR1 LGHDT, CDR2 YNNKEL (reference sequence). The DNA of the CDR3 is TGTGCCAGCAGCCGAGCGGGGCTTTCAAGTGAGCAGTTCTTC. This sequence encodes CASSRAGLSSEQFF.

The chain carries TRBV10-2 and TRBJ1-2, with unresolved D. In germline, CDR1 is WSHSY, CDR2 SAAADI. The CDR3 has 14 amino acids. Trimming removed 2 bases at V and 8 bases at J, with 15 bases between. The CDR3 region is CASSERWAGFGYTF. The CDR3 DNA reads as TGCGCCAGCAGTGAGAGGTGGGCCGGGTTCGGCTACACCTTC.

This clonotype was counted only a few times. The V call is TRBV5-1, the J call TRBJ2-7; D is ambiguous. Between the trimmed V and J ends, which lost 0 bases and 1 base, there was a span of 20 bases. This CDR3 region has 18 residues. The germline gives CDR1 SGHRS, CDR2 YFSETQ. CDR3 sequence reads: CASSLGFVSSWDSYEQYF. The CDR3, as DNA: TGCGCCAGCAGCTTGGGCTTTGTTTCATCCTGGGATTCCTACGAGCAGTACTTC. The whole variable domain, remainder taken from reference TRBV5-1 and TRBJ2-7, is KAGVTQTPRYLIKTRGQQVTLSCSPISGHRSVSWYQQTPGQGLQFLFEYFSETQRNKGNFPGRFSGRQFSNSRSEMNVSTLELGDSALYLCASSLGFVSSWDSYEQYFGPGTRLTVT.

Many counts were recorded for this clonotype. The genes are TRBV29-1 and TRBJ2-5, with D perhaps matching TRBD1 or TRBD2 (5 bases each). This CDR3 spans 16 amino acids. V was shortened by 0 bases and J by 5 bases, with 19 bases between the two germline ends. CDR1 is SQVTM and CDR2 is ANQGSEA in the germline V gene. In DNA, the CDR3 is TGCAGCGTTGAAGATCTGGGGACCTCCATCCGGGAGACCCAGTACTTC. Translated, it gives CSVEDLGTSIRETQYF.

The chain joins TRBV12-3 or TRBV12-4 to TRBJ2-3; 8 bases align to TRBD1. The J segment lost 4 bases and the V segment lost 7 bases, leaving 10 bases of the junction unmatched. The CDR3 loop spans 15 amino acids. The chain's CDR3 is CASTPGRGHADTQYF. The CDR3, as DNA: TGTGCCAGCACTCCCGGCAGGGGGCACGCAGATACGCAGTATTTT.

The chain employs TRBV29-1 and TRBJ2-2; either TRBD1 or TRBD2 may supply D (6 bases each). CDR3 length equals 14 residues. The V end was cut by 0 bases, the J end by 6 bases, with 11 bases between. Germline lookup yields CDR1 SQVTM and CDR2 ANQGSEA. The CDR3 reads CSVEDPGAAGELFF. The DNA of the CDR3 is TGCAGCGTTGAAGATCCGGGGGCGGCCGGGGAGCTGTTTTTT.

There are a few counts of this clonotype. V gene TRBV28 combines with J gene TRBJ1-4; D remains ambiguous. CDR1 is MDHEN and CDR2 is SYDVKM in the germline V gene. V lost 4 bases and J 0 bases, leaving 12 bases between the germline ends. The CDR3 sequence is 16 residues long. The chain's CDR3 is CASSSRTAATNEKLFF. DNA for the CDR3: TGTGCCAGCAGTTCTCGGACGGCTGCAACTAATGAAAAACTGTTTTTT.

The table lists this clonotype with many counts. The chain links TRBV10-3 to TRBJ1-2, with unresolved D. The length of the CDR3 is 11 residues. V lost 8 bases, J lost 1 base, and 5 bases lay in between. The germline V gene encodes CDR1 ENHRY and CDR2 SYGVKD. CDR3: CAIGNNYGYTF. CDR3 DNA sequence: TGTGCCATCGGAAATAACTATGGCTACACCTTC.